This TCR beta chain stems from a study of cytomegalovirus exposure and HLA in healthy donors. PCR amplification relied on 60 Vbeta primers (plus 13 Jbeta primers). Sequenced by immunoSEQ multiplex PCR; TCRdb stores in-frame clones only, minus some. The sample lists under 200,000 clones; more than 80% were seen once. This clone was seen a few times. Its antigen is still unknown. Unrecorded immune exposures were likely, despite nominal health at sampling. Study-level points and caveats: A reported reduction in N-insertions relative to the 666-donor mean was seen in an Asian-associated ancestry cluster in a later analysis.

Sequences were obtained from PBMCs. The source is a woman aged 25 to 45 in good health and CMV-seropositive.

In DNA, the CDR3 is TGTGCCAGCAGCTTTGGATTGGGCGACTATGGCTACACCTTC. Translation gives CASSFGLGDYGYTF. The chain couples TRBV7-9 to TRBJ1-2; D is unclear. Deletions cut 3 bases from V and 3 bases from J, with 11 bases between. CDR1 is SEHNR and CDR2 is FQNEAQ in the germline V gene (reference sequence). This CDR3 is built from 14 residues.